The next 14 T cell receptor beta chains were all read from a single sample in a study of cytomegalovirus exposure and HLA in healthy donors. The PCR contained 60 Vbeta and 13 Jbeta primers. Profiled with immunoSEQ multiplex PCR; TCRdb holds only in-frame clones, not every one. The top ten clones hold approximately 0.71% of a sample with 210,000 or so clones, 75% to 90% of them seen once. Sequences were obtained from PBMCs. All receptors derive from a boy aged 2 to 10 in good health and CMV-seronegative.

This sequence joins TRBV9 and TRBJ2-2, with D hard to call. This CDR3 is built from 13 residues. Germline assignment: CDR1 SGDLS and CDR2 YYNGEE. The germline V and J ends were trimmed by 9 bases and 5 bases, with 14 bases remaining between them. Here the CDR3 reads CATSSGLTGELFF. Here the CDR3 DNA reads TGTGCCACCTCGTCGGGTTTGACCGGGGAGCTGTTTTTT.

The chain is built from TRBV5-1 and TRBJ2-7, with a possible D match to TRBD2 (6 bases). The V end lost 0 bases, the J end lost 4 bases, and 11 bases lay between the germline ends. This CDR3 has 14 amino acids. Germline-derived CDR1 and CDR2 are SGHRS and YFSETQ. The CDR3 coding sequence is TGCGCCAGCAGCTTGGGAGTGGAGGGATACGAGCAGTACTTC. It specifies CASSLGVEGYEQYF.

J is TRBJ1-2 and V is TRBV14; unclear D gene. This CDR3 has 15 amino acids. V lost 4 bases, J lost 4 bases, and 16 bases lay in between. The germline CDR1 and CDR2 sequences are SGHDN and FVKESK. The CDR3 spells CASSRTVGASYGYTF. The CDR3 DNA reads TGTGCCAGCAGCCGGACGGTGGGAGCTTCCTATGGCTACACCTTC. Full variable domain (missing parts from reference TRBV14 and TRBJ1-2): EAGVTQFPSHSVIEKGQTVTLRCDPISGHDNLYWYRRVMGKEIKFLLHFVKESKQDESGMPNNRFLAERTGGTYSTLKVQPAELEDSGVYFCASSRTVGASYGYTFGSGTRLTVV.

CDR3: CASSVDYQAPPLDLNTEAFF. The DNA for the CDR3 is TGTGCCAGCAGCGTAGATTATCAGGCACCGCCCCTTGATCTCAACACTGAAGCTTTCTTT. This chain uses TRBV9 with TRBJ1-1, with D unresolved. Trimming took off 0 bases at V and 2 bases at J, with 26 bases between the two ends. The CDR3 length is 20 residues. CDR1 is SGDLS, CDR2 YYNGEE, per germline.

V is TRBV25-1 and J is TRBJ1-2; D might be TRBD1 (5 bases). Between the trimmed V and J ends, which lost 6 bases and 2 bases, there was a span of 19 bases. Germline V CDR1 and CDR2: MGHDK, SYGVNS. The CDR3 contains 16 residues. CDR3 nucleotide sequence: TGTGCCAGCAGCGACCCTGCCAGGGAAGGGAACTATGGCTACACCTTC. Protein sequence: CASSDPAREGNYGYTF.

A word on this clone: At one of its ends the junction is not consistent with the germline gene, which may arise from a read error. The rearrangement uses TRBV4-2 and TRBJ2-5; TRBD2 aligns across 9 bases. This CDR3 is 17 amino acids long. Germline lookup yields CDR1 LGHNA and CDR2 YNFKEQ. The CDR3 nucleotides read TGTGCCAGCAGCCAAAGGGGTCCGGGACTAGCACAAGAGGCCCAGTACTTC. Amino acids: CASSQRGPGLAQEAQYF.

Turning to this clone: The junction departs from germline at one end; a sequencing error may be responsible. The chain has TRBV30 and TRBJ1-2, with D unresolved. This CDR3 contains 16 residues. Germline V gene data show CDR1 as GTSNPN and CDR2 as SVGIG (reference sequence). The CDR3 loop is CAWSVNIALAGYGHTF. CDR3 nucleotides: TGTGCCTGGAGTGTAAATATCGCCTTAGCGGGCTATGGCCACACCTTC.

This clone came up once. V and J are TRBV7-9 and TRBJ2-5, with 8 nucleotides matching TRBD2. CDR1 is SEHNR and CDR2 is FQNEAQ in the germline V gene (reference sequence). CDR3 length equals 17 residues. The junction had 13 bases not matched to a gene; V was cut back by 5 bases and J by 2 bases. The CDR3 DNA sequence: TGTGCCAGCAGCCCGGGAGGGGCAGTCGCCGTACAAGAGACCCAGTACTTC. It translates to CASSPGGAVAVQETQYF.

The V gene is TRBV5-6, the J gene TRBJ1-1; D is ambiguous. The V gene lost 1 base and the J gene lost 3 bases, with 10 bases spanning the gap. The CDR3 consists of 14 residues. Germline V gene data show CDR1 as SGHDT and CDR2 as YYEEEE. CDR3 sequence reads: CASSLSGRYTEAFF. CDR3 coding DNA: TGTGCCAGCAGCTTGAGCGGCAGATACACTGAAGCTTTCTTT.

The chain links TRBV30 to TRBJ1-5, with 7 bases that match TRBD1. With 1 base clipped from V and 5 bases from J, the junction kept 5 bases outside the gene matches. The germline CDR1 and CDR2 sequences are GTSNPN and SVGIG (reference sequence). This CDR3 contains 14 residues. The CDR3 reads CAWSGGQMDQPQHF. The DNA for the CDR3 is TGTGCCTGGAGTGGGGGACAGATGGATCAGCCCCAGCATTTT.

V usage is TRBV19 and J usage is TRBJ1-1; 11 bases are shared with TRBD1. The germline V gene has CDR1 LNHDA and CDR2 SQIVND (reference sequence). This CDR3 comprises 12 residues. V was clipped by 8 bases and J by 7 bases; unmatched bases: 3. This CDR3 reads CASWTGGLEAFF. CDR3 DNA sequence: TGTGCCAGTTGGACAGGGGGCCTTGAAGCTTTCTTT.

This chain links TRBV6-6 with TRBJ1-1; 7 bases line up with TRBD1. J lost 1 base, V lost 4 bases, and 6 bases had no gene match. This CDR3 has 15 amino acids. Germline values: CDR1 MNHNY, CDR2 SVGAGI (reference sequence). The CDR3, as DNA: TGTGCCAGCAGTTTCGACAGGGTGGGGAACACTGAAGCTTTCTTT. This sequence encodes CASSFDRVGNTEAFF.

CDR3 bases: TGTGCCAGCAATATTCCGCTCGGGACAGGGGTTTCACCCCTCCACTTT. It translates to CASNIPLGTGVSPLHF. The gene calls are TRBV6-6 and TRBJ1-6, with 10 bases lining up with TRBD1. CDR1 and CDR2 (germline): MNHNY, SVGAGI (reference sequence). This CDR3 contains 16 residues. V shed 7 bases and J 9 bases; nucleotides not matched to a gene: 12.

The chain uses TRBV5-1 and TRBJ1-2, with 7 bases identical to TRBD1. V shed 0 bases and J 9 bases; nucleotides not matched to a gene: 8. This CDR3 has 14 residues. The germline V gene has CDR1 SGHRS and CDR2 YFSETQ. Here the CDR3 reads CASSLDRQGCRYTF. The CDR3 bases are TGCGCCAGCAGCTTGGATAGACAGGGTTGTCGCTACACCTTC.